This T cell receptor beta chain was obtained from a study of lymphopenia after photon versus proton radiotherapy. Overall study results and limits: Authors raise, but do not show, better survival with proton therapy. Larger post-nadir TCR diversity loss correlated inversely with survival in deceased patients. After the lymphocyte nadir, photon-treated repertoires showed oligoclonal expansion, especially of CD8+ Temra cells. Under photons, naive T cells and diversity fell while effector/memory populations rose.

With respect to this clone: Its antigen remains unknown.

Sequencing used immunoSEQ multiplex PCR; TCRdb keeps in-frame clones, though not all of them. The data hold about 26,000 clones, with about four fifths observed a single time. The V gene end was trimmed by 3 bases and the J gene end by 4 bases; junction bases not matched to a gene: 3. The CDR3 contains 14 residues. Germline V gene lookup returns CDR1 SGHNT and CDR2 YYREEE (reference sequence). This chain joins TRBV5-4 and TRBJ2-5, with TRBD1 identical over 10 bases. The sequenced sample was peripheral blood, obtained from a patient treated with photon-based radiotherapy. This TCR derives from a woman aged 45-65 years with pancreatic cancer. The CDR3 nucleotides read TGTGCCAGCAGCTCCCGGGACAGGGGAGAGACCCAGTACTTC. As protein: CASSSRDRGETQYF.